A selection of T cell receptor beta chains follows, all from one sample in a study of blood T cell repertoires in COVID-19. Assay used: immunoSEQ multiplex PCR; TCRdb lists only in-frame clones, some missing. The data show 200,000 to 250,000 clones, with 90% seen just once and roughly 3% held by the top ten. Specimen: peripheral blood. These receptors all stem from a man aged 25 to 40 with COVID-19, enrolled during active disease. Each CDR3 is given with its conserved first and last residue. The D gene is left open where the match is weak. The size entry is marked missing in some rows and otherwise reads once, few, many or a size class.

v_call	j_call	d_call	clone_size	cdr3_aa	cdr3_nt
TRBV2	TRBJ1-5	NA	few	CASSEARVNQPQHF	TGTGCCAGCAGTGAAGCCCGGGTCAATCAGCCCCAGCATTTT
TRBV7-9	TRBJ1-4	NA	NA	CASSVTTGEKLFF	TGTGCCAGCAGCGTTACGACAGGTGAAAAACTGTTTTTT
TRBV5-1	TRBJ2-3	NA	NA	CASSLTPKTGMRSTDTQYF	TGCGCCAGCAGCTTGACACCAAAAACAGGGATGAGGAGCACAGATACGCAGTATTTT
TRBV4-3	TRBJ2-6	NA	NA	CASSQDGSSGANVLTF	TGCGCCAGCAGCCAAGACGGGAGCTCTGGGGCCAACGTCCTGACTTTC
TRBV3-1/TRBV3-2	TRBJ1-1	NA	NA	CASSNRDRNTEAFF	TGTGCCAGCAGCAACAGGGATAGAAACACTGAAGCTTTCTTT
TRBV27	TRBJ2-2	NA	NA	CASSLSGRGPGELFF	TGTGCCAGCAGTTTATCGGGCAGGGGACCCGGGGAGCTGTTTTTT
TRBV7-2	TRBJ1-1	TRBD1	NA	CASSPGTGRAFF	TGTGCCAGCAGCCCCGGGACAGGGCGGGCTTTCTTT
TRBV7-2	TRBJ1-5	TRBD1	NA	CASSFGQANNNQPQHF	TGTGCCAGCAGCTTCGGACAGGCTAATAACAATCAGCCCCAGCATTTT
TRBV6-1	TRBJ1-2	NA	NA	CASSEPGPRGYTF	TGTGCCAGCAGTGAGCCAGGCCCCAGAGGCTACACCTTC
TRBV2	TRBJ1-5	TRBD1	NA	CASTRDRSINNQPQHF	TGTGCCAGCACTCGGGACAGGAGCATAAACAATCAGCCCCAGCATTTT
TRBV28	TRBJ1-1	NA	once	CASSLSQLNTEAFF	TGTGCCAGCAGTTTATCACAATTGAACACTGAAGCTTTCTTT
TRBV5-8	TRBJ2-7	TRBD1	NA	CASSLDRGLNEQYF	TGTGCCAGCAGCTTGGACAGGGGGCTCAACGAGCAGTACTTC